This TCR beta chain was profiled in a study of blood T cell repertoires in COVID-19. CDR1 SGHVS and CDR2 FQNEAQ come from the germline V gene. The CDR3 totals 15 residues. Trimming took 1 base from V and 8 from J, leaving 17 bases between them. TCRdb's copy holds only in-frame clones and misses some; the assay was immunoSEQ multiplex PCR. This sample has about 260,000 clones; roughly 86% occur once, and the top ten carry approximately 2.2%. The clonotype comes from a woman in her 50s with acute or convalescent COVID-19. What was sequenced was peripheral blood. V and J are TRBV7-8 and TRBJ1-2, with D possibly TRBD1 on 5 matching bases. CDR3 DNA: TGTGCCAGCAGCTTAGGTTCGAACAGGCTCCGCGGCTACACCTTC. It translates to CASSLGSNRLRGYTF.